A selection of T cell receptor beta chains follows, all from one sample in a study of T cell responses to AZD1222 COVID-19 vaccine. Sequenced by immunoSEQ multiplex PCR; TCRdb stores in-frame clones only, minus some. Of more than 65,000 clones in the sample, 86% were seen once. The sample consisted of peripheral blood, taken on day 0 of AZD1222 vaccination. The receptors originated from an adult in good health. Both conserved end residues are part of each CDR3. A D gene is named only where the DNA matches it firmly. Rows give clone size only sometimes, using once, few, many, or a class for an expanded clone.

d_call j_call v_call clone_size cdr3_aa cdr3_nt
- TRBJ1-5 TRBV5-8 - CASGIRDARNQPQHF TGTGCCAGCGGCATTCGGGACGCCCGAAATCAGCCCCAGCATTTT
TRBD2 TRBJ2-1 TRBV27 - CASSPGLAGVGEQFF TGTGCCAGCAGTCCGGGACTAGCGGGAGTTGGTGAGCAGTTCTTC
- TRBJ1-1 TRBV6-2/TRBV6-3 - CASSYHPQGTPGNTEAFF TGTGCCAGCAGTTACCACCCACAGGGAACACCGGGGAACACTGAAGCTTTCTTT
- TRBJ1-1 TRBV3-1/TRBV3-2 once CASSPTEGSTEAFF TGTGCCAGCAGCCCTACTGAGGGGTCCACTGAAGCTTTCTTT
- TRBJ2-3 TRBV6-6 - CASSLGDPWTQYF TGTGCCAGCAGTTTGGGGGATCCGTGGACGCAGTATTTT
- TRBJ1-4 TRBV19 - CASSLGPYREKLFF TGTGCCAGTAGTCTCGGACCCTACCGGGAAAAACTGTTTTTT
- TRBJ1-1 TRBV27 once CASSWLGNTEAFF TGTGCCAGCAGTTGGTTGGGGAACACTGAAGCTTTCTTT
- TRBJ1-1 TRBV27 - CASSLLRANTEAFF TGTGCCAGCAGTTTATTACGGGCGAACACTGAAGCTTTCTTT
TRBD1 TRBJ1-2 TRBV28 - CASTRQGSTYGYTF TGTGCCAGCACCCGACAGGGGTCAACCTATGGCTACACCTTC
- TRBJ1-5 TRBV3-1/TRBV3-2 - CASSYDSYSNQPQHF TGTGCCAGCAGCTATGACAGTTATAGCAATCAGCCCCAGCATTTT
TRBD1 TRBJ1-2 TRBV19 - CASSIVPGGGYGYTF TGTGCCAGTAGTATTGTACCAGGGGGCGGCTATGGCTACACCTTC
- TRBJ2-4 TRBV19 - CASSIDRREKTF TGTGCCAGTAGTATAGATCGACGGGAGAAGACCTTC
- TRBJ1-6 TRBV6-2/TRBV6-3 - CASSLGLEGSPLHF TGTGCCAGCAGTTTGGGACTGGAAGGATCACCCCTCCACTTT
- TRBJ2-1 TRBV10-3 - CAISEGPREPQFF TGTGCCATCAGTGAGGGACCCAGGGAGCCGCAGTTCTTC
TRBD2 TRBJ2-7 TRBV11-2 - CASSLLAGGPGEQYF TGTGCCAGCAGCTTACTAGCGGGAGGGCCGGGGGAGCAGTACTTC
TRBD2 TRBJ2-7 TRBV6-5 - CASSSRLAGGYEQYF TGTGCCAGCAGCTCCAGACTAGCGGGAGGGTACGAGCAGTACTTC
- TRBJ2-1 TRBV7-9 - CASSLDPATNEQFF TGTGCCAGCAGCTTAGATCCCGCCACGAATGAGCAGTTCTTC
- TRBJ2-3 TRBV19 - CASSISATAADTQYF TGTGCCAGTAGTATCTCCGCGACGGCCGCAGATACGCAGTATTTT
- TRBJ2-7 TRBV7-3 - CASSLGTLHEQYF TGTGCCAGCAGCCTAGGGACGTTGCACGAGCAGTACTTC
- TRBJ1-1 TRBV2 - CASSGQMENTEAFF TGTGCCAGCAGTGGACAGATGGAGAACACTGAAGCTTTCTTT
TRBD1 TRBJ2-7 TRBV11-2 - CASRQQGAYEQYF TGTGCCAGCAGACAACAGGGGGCCTACGAGCAGTACTTC
- TRBJ2-1 TRBV5-1 - CASSLTDGEQFF TGCGCCAGCAGCTTGACTGACGGGGAGCAGTTCTTC
- TRBJ1-1 TRBV19 - CASSPLVITEAFF TGTGCCAGTAGTCCACTCGTTATCACTGAAGCTTTCTTT
- TRBJ1-2 TRBV30 once CAWSLQGISGYTF TGTGCCTGGAGTCTCCAGGGAATTTCTGGCTACACCTTC
- TRBJ1-2 TRBV19 few CASSLRSYGYTF TGTGCCAGTAGTCTTCGGAGCTATGGCTACACCTTC
- TRBJ1-5 TRBV29-1 - CSAGQINQPQHF TGCAGCGCCGGACAGATCAATCAGCCCCAGCATTTT
TRBD1 TRBJ2-3 TRBV28 - CASRSQGATDTQYF TGTGCCAGCAGGTCGCAGGGGGCCACAGATACGCAGTATTTT
- TRBJ1-1 TRBV6-6 - CASSLWDTEAFF TGTGCCAGCAGTTTATGGGACACTGAAGCTTTCTTT
TRBD1 TRBJ1-2 TRBV27 - CASRPTGTHYGYTF TGTGCCAGCAGGCCGACAGGGACCCACTATGGCTACACCTTC
- TRBJ1-5 TRBV6-4 - CASSDGHSNQPQHF TGTGCCAGCAGTGACGGACACAGCAATCAGCCCCAGCATTTT
- TRBJ2-2 TRBV27 once CASSFRTDFANTGELFF TGTGCCAGCAGTTTCCGGACGGACTTCGCGAACACCGGGGAGCTGTTTTTT
- TRBJ1-2 TRBV21-1 - CASSKEWTYYGYTF TGTGCCAGCAGCAAAGAATGGACCTACTATGGCTACACCTTC